The subject of this entry is one T cell receptor (beta chain). The antigen remains unidentified. Both 60 Vbeta primers and 13 Jbeta primers went into the PCR. TCRdb keeps only in-frame clones here, not all; method: immunoSEQ multiplex PCR. The table shows some 150,000 clones, with approximately 84% occurring only once. These data originate in a study of cytomegalovirus exposure and HLA in healthy donors. Study outcomes and limitations: Immune exposure information comprised only CMV serostatus. About 150 TCR beta chains were listed as cytomegalovirus-associated. As was reported, the classifier diagnosed cytomegalovirus status with high specificity and sensitivity.

The TCR comes from a woman aged 18-29 years in good health and CMV-seronegative. The sample taken for sequencing was PBMCs.

CDR3 in amino acids: CASGTSGTWETQYF. The CDR3 DNA is TGTGCCAGCGGGACTAGCGGGACGTGGGAGACCCAGTACTTC. This sequence joins TRBV6-1 and TRBJ2-5; 13 nucleotides match TRBD2. CDR1 MNHNS and CDR2 SASEGT come from the germline V gene. V dropped 8 bases and J dropped 5; count of bases not matched to a gene: 5. The CDR3 has 14 residues.